This TCR beta chain came from a study of blood T cell repertoires in COVID-19. Study as a whole: The samples span acute and convalescent COVID-19 from the United States, Italy and Spain. In each case, the material was cDNA or gDNA derived from T cells, B-cell-depleted T cells, or PBMCs.

The authors' processing: The authors estimated nucleated cell counts from reference gene primer amplification. The data were produced by immunoSEQ multiplex PCR, yet TCRdb's version contains in-frame clones alone and is incomplete. The V and J calls and clone size come from that table; D and trimming were worked out from the DNA. In the table there are about 140,000 clones, over 65% of which are singletons. V was clipped by 6 bases and J by 0 bases, with 6 bases between them. The CDR3 loop spans 13 amino acids. Per the germline V gene, CDR1 is SEHNR and CDR2 is FQNEAQ (reference sequence). The V call is TRBV7-9, the J call TRBJ1-3; D is uncertain. The specimen was peripheral blood. The sequence was obtained from a man aged 50-60 years with acute or convalescent COVID-19. The CDR3 DNA reads TGTGCCAGCAGGGCCGACTCTGGAAACACCATATATTTT. This codes for CASRADSGNTIYF.